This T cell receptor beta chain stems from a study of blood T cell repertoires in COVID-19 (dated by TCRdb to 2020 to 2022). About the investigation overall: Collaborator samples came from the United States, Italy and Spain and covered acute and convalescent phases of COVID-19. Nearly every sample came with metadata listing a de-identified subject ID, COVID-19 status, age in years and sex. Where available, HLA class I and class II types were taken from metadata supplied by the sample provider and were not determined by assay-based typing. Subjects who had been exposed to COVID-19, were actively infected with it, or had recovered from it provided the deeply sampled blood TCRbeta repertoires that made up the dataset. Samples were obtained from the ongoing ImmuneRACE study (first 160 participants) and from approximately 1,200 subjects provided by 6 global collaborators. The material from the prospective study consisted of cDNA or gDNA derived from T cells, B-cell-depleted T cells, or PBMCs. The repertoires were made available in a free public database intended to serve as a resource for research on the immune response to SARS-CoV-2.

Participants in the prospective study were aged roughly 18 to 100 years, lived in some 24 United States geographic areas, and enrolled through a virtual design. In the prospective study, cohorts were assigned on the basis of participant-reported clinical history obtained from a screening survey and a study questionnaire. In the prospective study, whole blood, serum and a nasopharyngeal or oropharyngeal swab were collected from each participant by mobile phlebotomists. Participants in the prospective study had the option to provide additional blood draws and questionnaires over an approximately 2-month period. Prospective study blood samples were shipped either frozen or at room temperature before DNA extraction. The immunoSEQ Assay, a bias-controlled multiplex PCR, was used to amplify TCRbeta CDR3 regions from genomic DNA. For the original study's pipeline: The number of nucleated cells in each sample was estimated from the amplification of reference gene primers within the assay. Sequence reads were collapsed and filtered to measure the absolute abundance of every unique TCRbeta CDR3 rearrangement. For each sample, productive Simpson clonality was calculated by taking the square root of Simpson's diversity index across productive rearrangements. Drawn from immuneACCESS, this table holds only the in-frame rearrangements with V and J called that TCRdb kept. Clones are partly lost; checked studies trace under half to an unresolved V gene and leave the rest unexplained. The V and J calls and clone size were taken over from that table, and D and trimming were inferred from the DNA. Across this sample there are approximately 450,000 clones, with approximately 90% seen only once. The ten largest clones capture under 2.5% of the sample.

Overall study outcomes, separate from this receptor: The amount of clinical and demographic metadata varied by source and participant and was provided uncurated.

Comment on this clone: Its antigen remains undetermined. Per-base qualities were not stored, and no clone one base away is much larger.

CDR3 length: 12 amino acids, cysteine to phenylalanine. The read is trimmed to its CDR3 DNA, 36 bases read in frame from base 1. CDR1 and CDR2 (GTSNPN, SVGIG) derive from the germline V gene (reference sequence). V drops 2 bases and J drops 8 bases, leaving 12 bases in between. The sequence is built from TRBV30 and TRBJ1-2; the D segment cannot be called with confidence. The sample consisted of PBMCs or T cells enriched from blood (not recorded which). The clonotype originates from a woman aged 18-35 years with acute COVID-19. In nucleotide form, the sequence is TGTGCCTGGAGTCTAACGACATCCGGCTACACCTTC. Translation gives CAWSLTTSGYTF.